One and the same sample provided the 30 T cell receptor beta chains below, sequenced in a study of cytomegalovirus exposure and HLA in healthy donors (dated by TCRdb to about 2017). The library was generated by the immunoSEQ multiplex PCR assay. Drawn from immuneACCESS, this table holds only the in-frame rearrangements with V and J called that TCRdb kept. Clones are partly lost; checked studies trace under half to an unresolved V gene and leave the rest unexplained. The sample table lists around 190,000 clones, 75% to 90% of them with a count of one. The ten biggest clones cover roughly 15% of the sample. Material: PBMCs. The source is a man aged 18 to 35 in good health and CMV-seropositive.

V gene TRBV2 combines with J gene TRBJ2-3; a weak D match, TRBD1 (7 bases). Trimming stripped 11 bases from V and 2 bases from J, with 11 bases between. The CDR3 runs 12 residues. Looked up from germline, CDR1 is SNHLY and CDR2 is FYNNEI. The CDR3 sequence: CAGGTDTDTQYF. Written as DNA, the CDR3 is TGTGCCGGGGGGACAGACACAGATACGCAGTATTTT.

V usage is TRBV4-1 and J usage is TRBJ2-7; 8 bases are a match to TRBD1. Germline CDR1 is MGHRA and CDR2 is YSYEKL. The CDR3 contains 16 residues. J was trimmed by 3 bases and V by 0 bases; bases with no gene match: 7. The CDR3 sequence is CASSQDSVRGLYEQYF. CDR3 bases: TGCGCCAGCAGCCAAGATAGCGTCAGGGGGCTCTACGAGCAGTACTTC.

The V call is TRBV6-6, the J call TRBJ2-6; maybe TRBD1 (6 bases). The V and J ends lost 5 bases and 1 base respectively, with 12 bases between them. Germline loops: CDR1 MNHNY, CDR2 SVGAGI (reference sequence). This CDR3 has 16 residues. The CDR3, as DNA: TGTGCCAGCAGTCACAGGGACGATTCTGGGGCCAACGTCCTGACTTTC. As protein: CASSHRDDSGANVLTF.

The V and J genes are TRBV19 and TRBJ1-6; 7 bases line up with TRBD1. The CDR3 has 15 residues. V was clipped by 0 bases and J by 7 bases; unmatched bases: 3. From germline, CDR1 is LNHDA and CDR2 SQIVND (reference sequence). The CDR3 region is CASSIDRGQNSPLHF. CDR3 bases: TGTGCCAGTAGTATAGATAGGGGACAGAATTCACCCCTCCACTTT.

This chain links TRBV4-1 with TRBJ1-4; no definite D call. The CDR3 has 15 residues. V lost 4 bases and J 11 bases, leaving 20 bases between the germline ends. CDR1 MGHRA and CDR2 YSYEKL come from the germline V gene. CDR3 in DNA: TGCGCCAGCAGCCCCGCGTTGGCAGAGGGTGGGAAACTGTTTTTT. Amino acids: CASSPALAEGGKLFF.

The chain has TRBV6-1 and TRBJ2-5, with D possibly matching TRBD1 (7 bases). The germline V and J ends were trimmed by 0 bases and 4 bases, with 15 bases remaining between them. Germline V gene data show CDR1 as MNHNS and CDR2 as SASEGT. The CDR3 extends over 16 amino acids. CDR3 loop: CASSEARGYRGETQYF. The CDR3 DNA reads as TGTGCCAGCAGTGAAGCGCGGGGATACAGGGGAGAGACCCAGTACTTC.

The chain couples TRBV30 to TRBJ2-7; the D gene is possibly TRBD1 (5 bases). The V end was cut by 3 bases, the J end by 4 bases, with 16 bases between. Germline CDR1 GTSNPN, CDR2 SVGIG (reference sequence). The CDR3 is 14 amino acids. CDR3 residues: CAWSPAGSAYEQYF. DNA of the CDR3: TGTGCCTGGAGCCCCGCAGGGTCAGCGTACGAGCAGTACTTC.

The V and J genes are TRBV11-1 and TRBJ2-2, with D unclear. V was cut by 1 base and J by 1 base, with 10 bases left in between. This CDR3 contains 16 residues. Germline V gene sequence: CDR1 SGHAT, CDR2 FQDESV (reference sequence). CDR3 in amino acids: CASSLEDSLNTGELFF. CDR3 in DNA: TGTGCCAGCAGCTTAGAGGATAGCTTGAACACCGGGGAGCTGTTTTTT.

The chain couples TRBV2 to TRBJ1-4; D might be TRBD1 (6 bases). The CDR3 loop spans 16 amino acids. Germline V lookup: CDR1 SNHLY, CDR2 FYNNEI. V lost 2 bases and J 8 bases, leaving 18 bases between the germline ends. CDR3 sequence reads: CASSETPGHRKEKLFF. The CDR3 DNA reads TGTGCCAGCAGTGAAACTCCGGGACACAGGAAGGAAAAACTGTTTTTT.

This chain joins TRBV7-2 and TRBJ1-1; D call uncertain. V was trimmed by 4 bases and J by 5 bases, leaving 8 bases between them. This CDR3 is 12 amino acids long. From germline, CDR1 is SGHTA and CDR2 FQGNSA. The CDR3 bases are TGTGCCAGCAGCTCTTCAGGTACTGAAGCTTTCTTT. Translation: CASSSSGTEAFF.

V and J are TRBV6-6 and TRBJ1-1; D gene ambiguous. Per the germline V gene, CDR1 is MNHNY and CDR2 is SVGAGI (reference sequence). There are 12 residues in the CDR3. V was pared by 2 bases and J by 3 bases, with 4 bases between. CDR3 coding DNA: TGTGCCAGCAGTTACCGTGACACTGAAGCTTTCTTT. Encoded protein: CASSYRDTEAFF.

The chain is built from TRBV25-1 and TRBJ1-1, with unresolved D. The CDR3 runs to 14 residues. Germline V gene sequence: CDR1 MGHDK, CDR2 SYGVNS. V was cut by 7 bases and J by 5 bases, with 17 bases left in between. This chain's CDR3 is CASTLFEQTTEAFF. In DNA, the CDR3 is TGTGCCAGCACTTTGTTCGAACAGACAACTGAAGCTTTCTTT.

J is TRBJ2-7 and V is TRBV28; no clear D gene. Trimming took 3 bases from V and 0 from J, leaving 15 bases between them. From germline, CDR1 is MDHEN and CDR2 SYDVKM. CDR3 length: 16 residues. The CDR3 here is CASSFPPSFSSYEQYF. CDR3 DNA: TGTGCCAGCAGTTTTCCACCATCTTTCAGCTCCTACGAGCAGTACTTC.

CDR3 region: CASSYSTAGLLTF. The CDR3 DNA reads as TGTGCCAGCAGTTACTCGACAGCCGGCCTCTTGACTTTC. The chain links TRBV6-5 to TRBJ2-6; tentative D call: TRBD1 (5 bases). CDR1 and CDR2 from the germline V gene are MNHEY and SVGAGI. The ends were cut back, 0 bases at V and 17 bases at J, with 14 bases in the middle. This CDR3 has 13 amino acids.

About this clone itself: Other DNA sequences in the same sample also yield this CDR3. This chain uses TRBV11-2 with TRBJ1-2, with TRBD1 as a possible D gene (5 bases). The V gene's germline CDR1 is SGHAT and CDR2 FQNNGV. The CDR3 length is 12 residues. V lost 1 base and J lost 5, with 5 bases in between. CDR3 nucleotides: TGTGCCAGCAGCTTAGCAGGGTATGGCTACACCTTC. Its protein is CASSLAGYGYTF.

The chain is built from TRBV5-1 and TRBJ1-2, with D maybe TRBD1 (5 bases). Trimming removed 2 bases from V and 1 base from J, with 12 bases in between. CDR1 and CDR2 from the germline V gene are SGHRS and YFSETQ. The CDR3 sequence is 15 residues long. The DNA for the CDR3 is TGCGCCAGCAGCTTAGGGACTACGAATAACTATGGCTACACCTTC. Translation: CASSLGTTNNYGYTF.

The chain employs TRBV15 and TRBJ2-3; D perhaps matches TRBD2 (5 bases). Trimming cost V 7 bases and J 0 bases, with 8 bases left between them. CDR1 and CDR2 (germline): LNHNV, YYDKDF (reference sequence). This CDR3 region has 13 residues. The CDR3 nucleotides are TGTGCCACCAAGAGCGGCAGCACAGATACGCAGTATTTT. The encoded protein is CATKSGSTDTQYF.

The genes are TRBV7-9 and TRBJ2-3, with D possibly being TRBD1 (6 bases). The germline V gene has CDR1 SEHNR and CDR2 FQNEAQ (reference sequence). V lost 5 bases to trimming and J lost 3 bases, with 12 bases between them. CDR3 size: 14 residues. The chain's CDR3 is CASSLRGQTDTQYF. CDR3 sequence (DNA): TGTGCCAGCAGCCTCCGAGGACAGACAGATACGCAGTATTTT.

The J gene is TRBJ1-2, the V gene TRBV28, with 8 positions matching TRBD1. The CDR3 is 14 amino acids. The V gene end was trimmed by 5 bases and the J gene end by 4 bases; junction bases not matched to a gene: 6. Germline V CDR1 and CDR2: MDHEN, SYDVKM. CDR3 in amino acids: CASSRRTGTYGYTF. As DNA, the CDR3 is TGTGCCAGCAGTCGCCGGACAGGGACCTATGGCTACACCTTC.

The chain couples TRBV9 to TRBJ1-2; D unclear. The CDR3 has 12 residues. V lost 3 bases and J lost 4, with 7 bases in between. CDR1 is SGDLS, CDR2 YYNGEE, per germline. The chain's CDR3 is CASSGNSYGYTF. In DNA form, the CDR3 reads TGTGCCAGCAGCGGCAACAGCTATGGCTACACCTTC.

This clone showed up just once. This chain links TRBV5-1 with TRBJ2-7, with 9 bases that match TRBD1. Germline values: CDR1 SGHRS, CDR2 YFSETQ. The CDR3 length is 15 residues. V trimming: 3 bases; J trimming: 5 bases; junction bases outside the gene matches: 9. The DNA for the CDR3 is TGCGCCAGCAGCTCTCCGGGACAGGGCGCCAACGAGCAGTACTTC. Protein product: CASSSPGQGANEQYF. The full variable domain, its missing parts supplied by reference TRBV5-1 and TRBJ2-7, is KAGVTQTPRYLIKTRGQQVTLSCSPISGHRSVSWYQQTPGQGLQFLFEYFSETQRNKGNFPGRFSGRQFSNSRSEMNVSTLELGDSALYLCASSSPGQGANEQYFGPGTRLTVT.

The chain carries TRBV5-6 and TRBJ1-2; 9 bases are shared with TRBD1. Looked up from germline, CDR1 is SGHDT and CDR2 is YYEEEE. The CDR3 runs to 15 residues. The ends lost 0 bases at V and 2 bases at J; junction bases unmatched: 2. DNA for the CDR3: TGTGCCAGCAGCTTGGATGGACAGGGGAACTATGGCTACACCTTC. Protein sequence: CASSLDGQGNYGYTF.

The chain uses TRBV19 and TRBJ2-3; 9 bases are a match to TRBD1. Unmatched junction bases numbered 2, after V lost 6 bases and J lost 1 base. Germline V gives CDR1 LNHDA, CDR2 SQIVND (reference sequence). The CDR3 sequence is 14 residues long. The CDR3 here is CASRTGGRTDTQYF. The CDR3 DNA follows: TGTGCCAGTAGGACAGGGGGTCGCACAGATACGCAGTATTTT.

This clone was seen a single time. CDR3 in DNA: TGTGCCAGCAGCAAACGGACAGGGTGGGGTGAAAAACTGTTTTTT. Translation gives CASSKRTGWGEKLFF. J is TRBJ1-4 and V is TRBV9, with 8 bases lining up with TRBD1. Germline V gene lookup returns CDR1 SGDLS and CDR2 YYNGEE. The CDR3 runs 15 residues. Trimming took 4 bases from V and 7 from J; bases not matched to a gene: 9.

To note about this clone: The same CDR3 can be traced to other DNA sequences in this sample. V and J are TRBV19 and TRBJ1-1; D is unclear. Trimming removed 3 bases from V and 0 bases from J, with 5 bases in between. The CDR3 is 13 amino acids. CDR1 and CDR2 from the germline V gene are LNHDA and SQIVND (reference sequence). The CDR3 region is CASSMAVNTEAFF. The CDR3 nucleotides are TGTGCCAGTAGTATGGCAGTGAACACTGAAGCTTTCTTT.

V gene TRBV7-2 combines with J gene TRBJ2-5, with TRBD1 as a possible D gene (5 bases). CDR1 is SGHTA and CDR2 is FQGNSA in the germline V gene. The CDR3 consists of 16 residues. Trimming removed 1 base at V and 2 bases at J, with 14 bases between. The CDR3 DNA reads TGTGCCAGCAGCTTAGTCATTGGACAAACTCAAGAGACCCAGTACTTC. Translating gives CASSLVIGQTQETQYF. Variable domain in full (rest from reference TRBV7-2 and TRBJ2-5): GAGVSQSPSNKVTEKGKDVELRCDPISGHTALYWYRQSLGQGLEFLIYFQGNSAPDKSGLPSDRFSAERTGGSVSTLTIQRTQQEDSAVYLCASSLVIGQTQETQYFGPGTRLLVL.

This clone was found once. The chain links TRBV5-1 to TRBJ1-1, with 7 bases aligning to TRBD1. This CDR3 has 14 amino acids. V lost 1 base and J lost 0; bases outside the gene matches: 0. CDR1 is SGHRS and CDR2 is YFSETQ in the germline V gene. CDR3 sequence (DNA): TGCGCCAGCAGCTTGACAGGGGTGAACACTGAAGCTTTCTTT. Translated, it gives CASSLTGVNTEAFF. The full variable domain, in which reference TRBV5-1 and TRBJ1-1 provide the parts outside the CDR3, is KAGVTQTPRYLIKTRGQQVTLSCSPISGHRSVSWYQQTPGQGLQFLFEYFSETQRNKGNFPGRFSGRQFSNSRSEMNVSTLELGDSALYLCASSLTGVNTEAFFGQGTRLTVV.

This clone was seen only once. The V gene is TRBV4-2, the J gene TRBJ2-2; tentatively, D is TRBD2 (6 bases). The CDR3 is 17 amino acids. The V and J ends lost 0 bases and 2 bases respectively, with 13 bases between them. The germline gives CDR1 LGHNA, CDR2 YNFKEQ. The CDR3 sequence is CASSQEVVAANTGELFF. In nucleotides, the CDR3 is TGTGCCAGCAGCCAAGAGGTGGTAGCGGCAAACACCGGGGAGCTGTTTTTT.

V is TRBV6-5 and J is TRBJ2-2; 9 bases are a match to TRBD2. The CDR3 loop spans 16 amino acids. Germline CDR1 MNHEY, CDR2 SVGAGI. V lost 3 bases, J lost 6 bases, and 8 bases stayed unmatched. The CDR3 here is CASSYSGTSLAGELFF. The CDR3 region has the DNA TGTGCCAGCAGTTATAGTGGGACTAGCTTGGCCGGGGAGCTGTTTTTT.

The chain links TRBV30 to TRBJ2-7, with a weak D call TRBD1 (5 bases). The germline V and J ends were trimmed by 3 bases and 2 bases, with 11 bases remaining between them. Germline V gives CDR1 GTSNPN, CDR2 SVGIG (reference sequence). There are 13 residues in the CDR3. The CDR3 nucleotides read TGTGCCTGGAGCCCTCTAGGGGCCTACGAGCAGTACTTC. Translated: CAWSPLGAYEQYF. Full variable domain (remainder filled in from reference TRBV30 and TRBJ2-7): SQTIHQWPATLVQPVGSPLSLECTVEGTSNPNLYWYRQAAGRGLQLLFYSVGIGQISSEVPQNLSASRPQDRQFILSSKKLLLSDSGFYLCAWSPLGAYEQYFGPGTRLTVT.